The subject of this entry is one TCR beta chain. It has no known antigen specificity. Qualities for individual bases were not recorded, and no much larger clone is one base off. In Seattle, one collaborating source enrolled patients while the infection was active and tracked those patients longitudinally over the course of disease. The collaborating institutions used their own protocols to collect whole blood in K2EDTA tubes. For TCRbeta analysis, collaborators shipped samples as frozen whole blood, isolated PBMCs, or DNA extracted from either of those sample types. Based on the germline V gene (reference sequence), the CDR1 and CDR2 sequences are GTSNPN and SVGIG. Taken from cysteine to phenylalanine, the CDR3 has 15 residues. Just CDR3 DNA is preserved here, 45 bases in frame from base 1. Compared with germline, V lacks 8 bases and J lacks 0 bases; bases without a gene match: 5. These data come from a study of blood T cell repertoires in COVID-19 (TCRdb year 2020). Describing the broader study: Samples covering the acute and convalescent phases of COVID-19 were provided by collaborators in the United States, Italy and Spain. The samples were drawn from two sources: the first 160 participants of the ongoing ImmuneRACE study, and about 1,300 subjects contributed by 6 global collaborators. A freely available public database, intended as a resource for researchers studying the immune response to SARS-CoV-2, is where the repertoires were released. Where HLA class I and class II types were available, the types were taken from metadata supplied by the sample provider, not from assay-based typing. Sample metadata almost always included a de-identified subject ID, COVID-19 status, age in years and sex. The dataset comprised deeply sampled blood TCRbeta repertoires from subjects exposed to, actively infected with, or recovered from COVID-19. The prospective study material was composed of cDNA or gDNA derived from T cells, B-cell-depleted T cells, or PBMCs. The paper as a whole reports these results and caveats: Clinical and demographic metadata were provided uncurated, with the amount varying by source and participant.

TCRbeta CDR3 regions were amplified from genomic DNA by means of the immunoSEQ Assay, a bias-controlled multiplex PCR. Processing in the source paper ran as follows. The number of nucleated cells in each sample was estimated by amplification of reference gene primers within the assay. Sequence reads were collapsed and filtered to measure the absolute abundance of every unique TCRbeta CDR3 rearrangement. For each sample, productive Simpson clonality was calculated as the square root of Simpson's diversity index over productive rearrangements. Sourced from immuneACCESS, this table was stored by TCRdb with only in-frame sequences that have V and J called. A share of the clones is absent; for the studies checked, an unresolved V gene accounts for under half, and the remainder has no known explanation. V and J calls and clone size are given by that table; D and trimming were obtained from the DNA. Across this sample there are approximately 530,000 clones, with approximately 88% seen only once. Of the sample, roughly 7.3% is held by the ten largest clones.

This TCR came from a woman aged 45-59 years with COVID-19, enrolled during active disease. The chain employs TRBV30 and TRBJ1-6, and TRBD1 aligns with 9 junction nucleotides. The sample consisted of peripheral blood. The nucleotide sequence reads as follows: TGTGCCGGAGGGACAGGGAGCTCCTATAATTCACCCCTCCACTTT. Translated, this is CAGGTGSSYNSPLHF.